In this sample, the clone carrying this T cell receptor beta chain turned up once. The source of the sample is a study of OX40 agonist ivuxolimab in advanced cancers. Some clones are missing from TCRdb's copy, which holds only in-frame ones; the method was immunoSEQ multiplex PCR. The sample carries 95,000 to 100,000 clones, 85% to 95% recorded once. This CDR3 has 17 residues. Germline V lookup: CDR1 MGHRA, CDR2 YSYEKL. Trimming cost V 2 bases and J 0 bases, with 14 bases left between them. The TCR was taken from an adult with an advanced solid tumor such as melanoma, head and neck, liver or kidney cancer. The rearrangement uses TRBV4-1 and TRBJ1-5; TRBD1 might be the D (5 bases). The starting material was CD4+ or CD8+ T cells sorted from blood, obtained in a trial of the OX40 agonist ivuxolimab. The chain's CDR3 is CASSQNTFRVSNQPQHF. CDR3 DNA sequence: TGCGCCAGCAGCCAAAACACCTTCAGGGTTAGCAATCAGCCCCAGCATTTT.